These 24 T cell receptor beta chains were all obtained from the same sample, sequenced in a study of blood T cell repertoires in COVID-19 (TCRdb year 2020). Library method: the immunoSEQ multiplex PCR assay. Drawn from immuneACCESS, this table holds only the in-frame rearrangements with V and J called that TCRdb kept. Clones are partly lost; checked studies trace under half to an unresolved V gene and leave the rest unexplained. A total of 150,000 or so clones appear in this sample, around 89% of them only once. Together, the top ten hold roughly 4% of the sample. The specimen sequenced was peripheral blood. These TCRs come from a man aged 60 to 69 with COVID-19, enrolled during active disease.

The chain has TRBV3-1 (or the pseudogene TRBV3-2) and TRBJ1-1; possible D gene TRBD1, 6 bases. The ends were cut back, 1 base at V and 11 bases at J, with 17 bases in the middle. The CDR3 has 14 amino acids. CDR1 is LGHDT, CDR2 YNNKEL, per germline (reference sequence). The DNA of the CDR3 is TGTGCCAGCAGCCAAGGGAATTCAGGGGTCGACGCTTTCTTT. The encoded protein is CASSQGNSGVDAFF.

This clone was found a few times. The chain carries TRBV5-1 and TRBJ1-1; 7 bases map to TRBD1. CDR1 is SGHRS and CDR2 is YFSETQ in the germline V gene. The CDR3 runs 19 residues. The trim removed 4 bases at V and 1 base at J, leaving 19 bases unmatched. Written as DNA, the CDR3 is TGCGCCAGCAGCAGAAGTGGGTCGACAGGGTTGGTCTCGAACACTGAAGCTTTCTTT. Translating it yields CASSRSGSTGLVSNTEAFF.

The gene calls are TRBV9 and TRBJ1-2, with a possible D match to TRBD1 (6 bases). CDR1 SGDLS and CDR2 YYNGEE come from the germline V gene. Trimming cost V 3 bases and J 4 bases, with 13 bases left between them. The length of the CDR3 is 14 residues. The CDR3 DNA reads as TGTGCCAGCAGCGGGGGGCGCGGTGTCTATGGCTACACCTTC. It yields the protein CASSGGRGVYGYTF. The variable domain in full, with the rest retrieved from reference TRBV9 and TRBJ1-2, is DSGVTQTPKHLITATGQRVTLRCSPRSGDLSVYWYQQSLDQGLQFLIQYYNGEERAKGNILERFSAQQFPDLHSELNLSSLELGDSALYFCASSGGRGVYGYTFGSGTRLTVV.

This clone came up a few times. V and J are TRBV9 and TRBJ1-6; 8 bases are a match to TRBD1. J was trimmed by 7 bases and V by 8 bases; bases with no gene match: 8. Germline V gene sequence: CDR1 SGDLS, CDR2 YYNGEE. There are 14 residues in the CDR3. CDR3 amino acids: CASSLQGGNSPLHF. As DNA, the CDR3 is TGTGCCAGTTCCTTACAGGGGGGAAATTCACCCCTCCACTTT.

The chain recombines TRBV28 with TRBJ1-1; D possibly corresponds to TRBD1 (6 bases). V dropped 5 bases and J dropped 3 bases, with 16 bases sitting between them. CDR3 length: 15 residues. The V gene's germline CDR1 is MDHEN and CDR2 SYDVKM. The DNA of the CDR3 is TGTGCCAGCAGTCCCCCTCGGACAGACTACACTGAAGCTTTCTTT. As protein: CASSPPRTDYTEAFF.

The V call is TRBV11-2, the J call TRBJ2-7; D unresolved. This CDR3 is built from 17 residues. Trimming stripped 0 bases from V and 2 bases from J, with 17 bases between. CDR1 is SGHAT and CDR2 is FQNNGV in the germline V gene. CDR3 sequence reads: CASSLDLQISLPYEQYF. CDR3 coding DNA: TGTGCCAGCAGCTTAGATCTTCAGATTTCACTACCCTACGAGCAGTACTTC.

This clone was seen once. The genes are TRBV30 and TRBJ1-5; 7 bases are shared with TRBD1. The CDR3 consists of 12 residues. Unmatched junction bases numbered 2, after V lost 0 bases and J lost 9 bases. From germline, CDR1 is GTSNPN and CDR2 SVGIG (reference sequence). This chain's CDR3 is CAWSVQGGPQHF. The CDR3 DNA reads TGTGCCTGGAGTGTGCAGGGGGGGCCCCAGCATTTT.

This rearrangement joins TRBV7-8 to TRBJ1-5; D gene uncertain. Trimming stripped 0 bases from V and 1 base from J, with 7 bases between. The CDR3 spans 15 residues. Germline V gene lookup returns CDR1 SGHVS and CDR2 FQNEAQ. The CDR3 region is CASSLAEGSNQPQHF. The CDR3, as DNA: TGTGCCAGCAGCTTAGCGGAGGGAAGCAATCAGCCCCAGCATTTT.

The gene calls are TRBV19 and TRBJ1-4, with D possibly being TRBD1 (6 bases). Per the germline V gene, CDR1 is LNHDA and CDR2 is SQIVND (reference sequence). This CDR3 is built from 14 residues. The ends were cut back, 7 bases at V and 8 bases at J, with 17 bases in the middle. In DNA, the CDR3 is TGTGCCAGTACATTGGGGGCGTATAAGGAAAAACTGTTTTTT. It yields the protein CASTLGAYKEKLFF.

The CDR3 coding sequence is TGTGCCAGCAGTTTACTAGTCGGAAACGAGCAGTACTTC. Encoded protein: CASSLLVGNEQYF. The rearrangement joins TRBV6-2 or TRBV6-3 to TRBJ2-7; possible D gene TRBD2, 5 bases. V lost 4 bases and J 5 bases, leaving 12 bases between the germline ends. The CDR3 is made up of 13 amino acids. The germline V gene encodes CDR1 MNHEY and CDR2 SVGEGT.

The V call is TRBV6-5, the J call TRBJ1-1; 7 bases map to TRBD1. The trim removed 10 bases at V and 1 base at J, leaving 9 bases unmatched. The CDR3 is 14 residues long. The V gene's germline CDR1 is MNHEY and CDR2 SVGAGI. CDR3 loop: CAILRGGSNTEAFF. CDR3 in DNA: TGTGCCATCCTAAGAGGGGGCTCGAACACTGAAGCTTTCTTT.

The V gene is TRBV7-2, the J gene TRBJ2-3; 8 positions match TRBD2. This CDR3 has 15 residues. The germline V gene encodes CDR1 SGHTA and CDR2 FQGNSA. The J segment lost 2 bases and the V segment lost 7 bases, leaving 8 bases of the junction unmatched. CDR3 coding DNA: TGTGCCAGCACTAGGACTAGCATTACCACAGATACGCAGTATTTT. Residues: CASTRTSITTDTQYF.

This chain links TRBV6-5 with TRBJ2-7; TRBD2 is a possible D gene (5 bases). Trimming removed 11 bases at V and 2 bases at J, with 10 bases between. Germline V gene data show CDR1 as MNHEY and CDR2 as SVGAGI. This CDR3 is 11 amino acids long. CDR3 sequence: CAGGPPYEQYF. DNA of the CDR3: TGTGCCGGCGGGCCGCCCTACGAGCAGTACTTC.

This chain joins TRBV19 and TRBJ1-6, with 9 bases fitting TRBD1. The CDR3 has 15 residues. Germline V gene data show CDR1 as LNHDA and CDR2 as SQIVND (reference sequence). V was clipped by 4 bases and J by 7 bases; unmatched bases: 5. The CDR3 nucleotides are TGTGCCAGTAGTACGGACAGGGGAGGAAATTCACCCCTCCACTTT. Amino acid sequence: CASSTDRGGNSPLHF.

The V gene is TRBV5-1, the J gene TRBJ1-4; 11 nucleotides match TRBD1. CDR3 length: 16 residues. V lost 2 bases and J lost 5; bases outside the gene matches: 5. The germline V gene has CDR1 SGHRS and CDR2 YFSETQ. The CDR3 is CASSFTGTGGNEKLFF. The CDR3 DNA follows: TGCGCCAGCAGCTTCACCGGGACAGGGGGGAATGAAAAACTGTTTTTT. Drawing the rest from reference TRBV5-1 and TRBJ1-4, the complete variable domain is KAGVTQTPRYLIKTRGQQVTLSCSPISGHRSVSWYQQTPGQGLQFLFEYFSETQRNKGNFPGRFSGRQFSNSRSEMNVSTLELGDSALYLCASSFTGTGGNEKLFFGSGTQLSVL.

J is TRBJ2-3 and V is TRBV7-9; D possibly corresponds to TRBD1 (6 bases). The CDR3 extends over 16 amino acids. V lost 1 base, J lost 6 bases, and 17 bases lay in between. Germline values: CDR1 SEHNR, CDR2 FQNEAQ (reference sequence). This CDR3 is CASSLGTAHFEDTQYF. Written as DNA, the CDR3 is TGTGCCAGCAGCTTAGGGACAGCCCACTTTGAGGATACGCAGTATTTT.

This rearrangement joins TRBV7-2 to TRBJ1-5; the D is unclear. The length of the CDR3 is 14 residues. The germline V gene has CDR1 SGHTA and CDR2 FQGNSA. Between the trimmed V and J ends, which lost 2 bases and 3 bases, there was a span of 8 bases. CDR3 amino acids: CASSLNRFNQPQHF. CDR3 in DNA: TGTGCCAGCAGCTTAAACCGGTTCAATCAGCCCCAGCATTTT.

V and J are TRBV6-2 or TRBV6-3 and TRBJ2-2; 7 nucleotides agree with TRBD2. This CDR3 is 18 amino acids long. J was trimmed by 2 bases and V by 2 bases; bases with no gene match: 11. The germline V gene has CDR1 MNHEY and CDR2 SVGEGT. The CDR3 bases are TGTGCCAGCAGTTACAAGCTGTCGGGGGGACCCAACACCGGGGAGCTGTTTTTT. Encoded protein: CASSYKLSGGPNTGELFF.

The chain carries TRBV9 and TRBJ2-4; the match to TRBD2 covers 9 bases. The V gene's germline CDR1 is SGDLS and CDR2 YYNGEE. There are 16 residues in the CDR3. With V trimmed by 0 bases and J by 2 bases, 3 bases remained unmatched. The CDR3 region has the DNA TGTGCCAGCAGCGTAGGCGGGGGGGCCACCAAAAACATTCAGTACTTC. Translated: CASSVGGGATKNIQYF.

The chain employs TRBV6-2 or TRBV6-3 and TRBJ2-7; D possibly corresponds to TRBD2 (5 bases). This CDR3 region has 12 residues. V dropped 2 bases and J dropped 6 bases, with 8 bases sitting between them. Germline CDR1 MNHEY, CDR2 SVGEGT. The CDR3 DNA sequence: TGTGCCAGCAGTTACCTCCGGGGCGAGCAGTACTTC. Translated: CASSYLRGEQYF.

The V gene is TRBV4-2, the J gene TRBJ1-5, with 8 nucleotides matching TRBD1. V lost 4 bases to trimming and J lost 1 base; unmatched junction nucleotides: 6. The CDR3 contains 16 residues. Germline loops: CDR1 LGHNA, CDR2 YNFKEQ. The CDR3 DNA reads TGTGCCAGCAGCCTGACAGGGGCGGTGAGCAATCAGCCCCAGCATTTT. This encodes CASSLTGAVSNQPQHF.

This clone was detected once. The CDR3 sequence is CASSKTGYQPQHF. The DNA of the CDR3 is TGTGCCAGTAGTAAGACAGGGTATCAGCCCCAGCATTTT. This chain uses TRBV19 with TRBJ1-5, with 7 bases aligning to TRBD1. The CDR3 covers 13 residues. V shed 4 bases and J 5 bases; nucleotides not matched to a gene: 2. Germline values: CDR1 LNHDA, CDR2 SQIVND (reference sequence). The full variable domain, completed using reference TRBV19 and TRBJ1-5, is DGGITQSPKYLFRKEGQNVTLSCEQNLNHDAMYWYRQDPGQGLRLIYYSQIVNDFQKGDIAEGYSVSREKKESFPLTVTSAQKNPTAFYLCASSKTGYQPQHFGDGTRLSIL.

Only a few counts were recorded for this clone. V and J are TRBV5-6 and TRBJ1-2; D gene ambiguous. CDR3 length equals 13 residues. The V gene's germline CDR1 is SGHDT and CDR2 YYEEEE. Trimming removed 0 bases from V and 4 bases from J, with 7 bases in between. CDR3: CASSLASPYGYTF. DNA for the CDR3: TGTGCCAGCAGCTTGGCTTCCCCCTATGGCTACACCTTC.

This clone was recorded only once. The rearrangement links TRBV11-3 to TRBJ2-2; 7 bases fit TRBD1. The CDR3 is 14 amino acids. Trimming removed 3 bases from V and 4 bases from J; junction bases left unmatched: 2. The germline V gene has CDR1 SGHNT and CDR2 YENEEA. In DNA form, the CDR3 reads TGTGCCAGCAGCTTGGACAGGAGCACCGGGGAGCTGTTTTTT. Its protein product is CASSLDRSTGELFF.